Each of the 20 T cell receptor beta chains below was sequenced from the same sample in a study of CD8 T cell repertoires and HIV-1 epitope variants. TCRdb's table, derived via immunoSEQ multiplex PCR, lists solely in-frame clones and lacks some. The sample has about 95,000 clones, roughly four fifths seen once; the top ten hold about 26%. The source material was uncultured baseline CD8+ T cells from peripheral blood mononuclear cells (PBMCs). The receptor set was obtained from a male donor with HIV.

The V call is TRBV7-9, the J call TRBJ1-1; TRBD1 matches 8 bases. Trimming removed 7 bases from V and 7 bases from J; junction bases left unmatched: 8. The CDR3 consists of 13 residues. In germline, CDR1 is SEHNR, CDR2 FQNEAQ (reference sequence). CDR3 loop: CASNRGVGGEAFF. DNA for the CDR3: TGTGCCAGCAACAGGGGGGTCGGAGGTGAAGCTTTCTTT.

The chain is built from TRBV6-1 and TRBJ1-5; the match to TRBD1 covers 10 bases. This CDR3 has 15 amino acids. The trim removed 7 bases at V and 11 bases at J, leaving 14 bases unmatched. The germline V gene encodes CDR1 MNHNS and CDR2 SASEGT. The CDR3 reads CASMGEGQGFWAQHF. The CDR3 nucleotides are TGTGCCAGCATGGGGGAGGGACAGGGGTTTTGGGCCCAGCATTTT.

This clone was detected only a few times. The genes are TRBV7-2 and TRBJ1-2; perhaps TRBD1 as D (5 bases). This CDR3 is built from 13 residues. Between the trimmed V and J ends, which lost 0 bases and 6 bases, there was a span of 8 bases. Germline lookup yields CDR1 SGHTA and CDR2 FQGNSA. CDR3 nucleotide sequence: TGTGCCAGCAGCTTAGCCACGGGGGATGGCTACACCTTC. Translation: CASSLATGDGYTF.

The V call is TRBV5-8, the J call TRBJ2-1, with no clear D. Germline V gives CDR1 SGHTS, CDR2 YDEGEE. The CDR3 is 13 residues long. V lost 6 bases, J lost 0 bases, and 7 bases lay in between. The CDR3 nucleotides read TGTGCCAGCAAGCCGAGCTCCTACAATGAGCAGTTCTTC. Amino acids: CASKPSSYNEQFF.

This chain connects TRBV6-5 to TRBJ2-7; 7 nucleotides line up with TRBD1. The J segment lost 12 bases and the V segment lost 5 bases, leaving 10 bases of the junction unmatched. Germline lookup yields CDR1 MNHEY and CDR2 SVGAGI. The CDR3 is 12 amino acids. CDR3 coding DNA: TGTGCCAGCAGTCCGACAGGGTCGAATACGTACTTC. Translation gives CASSPTGSNTYF.

J is TRBJ2-1 and V is TRBV18; D gene unclear. The CDR3 spans 12 residues. Germline V gene sequence: CDR1 KGHSH, CDR2 LQKENI. The germline V and J ends were trimmed by 0 bases and 7 bases, with 4 bases remaining between them. The CDR3 loop reads CASSPPENEQFF. The CDR3 nucleotides read TGTGCCAGCTCACCACCCGAGAATGAGCAGTTCTTC.

This chain connects TRBV7-2 to TRBJ2-6, with 7 bases lining up with TRBD1. The CDR3 is 12 amino acids. Germline values: CDR1 SGHTA, CDR2 FQGNSA. V lost 4 bases, J lost 14 bases, and 5 bases stayed unmatched. CDR3 protein: CASSYTGVLLTF. The CDR3 nucleotides read TGTGCCAGCAGCTACACAGGGGTCCTCCTGACTTTC.

J is TRBJ2-2 and V is TRBV9; D is uncertain. Trimming cost V 4 bases and J 4 bases, with 17 bases left between them. The V gene's germline CDR1 is SGDLS and CDR2 YYNGEE. The CDR3 has 16 residues. CDR3 sequence (DNA): TGTGCCAGCAGCCCGACGGATGGCCTCGCCACCGGGGAGCTGTTTTTT. Translating it yields CASSPTDGLATGELFF.

The chain links TRBV6-5 to TRBJ1-3; 8 nucleotides match TRBD1. V trimming: 0 bases; J trimming: 2 bases; junction bases outside the gene matches: 3. Germline V gene sequence: CDR1 MNHEY, CDR2 SVGAGI. The CDR3 has 16 residues. DNA of the CDR3: TGTGCCAGCAGTTACTCGGACAGGGTTCCTGGAAACACCATATATTTT. It is translated as CASSYSDRVPGNTIYF.

This clone has a handful of counts. The chain recombines TRBV7-9 with TRBJ1-5; D ambiguous. The CDR3 loop spans 12 amino acids. Deletions cut 6 bases from V and 4 bases from J, with 7 bases between. Per germline, CDR1 SEHNR and CDR2 FQNEAQ (reference sequence). CDR3 sequence reads: CASSPENQPQHF. CDR3 bases: TGTGCCAGCAGTCCAGAAAATCAGCCCCAGCATTTT.

This clone has just one count. The chain employs TRBV19 and TRBJ2-5, with D tentatively TRBD1 (6 bases). The germline V gene has CDR1 LNHDA and CDR2 SQIVND (reference sequence). V was clipped by 5 bases and J by 1 base, with 14 bases between them. The CDR3 is 15 amino acids. The CDR3 spells CASSAGRGSQETQYF. CDR3 DNA sequence: TGTGCCAGTAGTGCGGGCAGGGGTTCCCAAGAGACCCAGTACTTC.

The rearrangement uses TRBV7-2 and TRBJ2-5; D uncertain. This CDR3 has 13 residues. Germline CDR1 SGHTA, CDR2 FQGNSA. V lost 2 bases and J lost 2, with 6 bases in between. Written as DNA, the CDR3 is TGTGCCAGCAGCTTAAGTCAACAAGAGACCCAGTACTTC. It yields the protein CASSLSQQETQYF.

This clone was observed once. The CDR3 nucleotides are TGTGCCAGCAGTACTAGCGGGAGCACGGAGCAGTTCTTC. Amino acid sequence: CASSTSGSTEQFF. This chain links TRBV6-1 with TRBJ2-1; 11 nucleotides align to TRBD2. Germline CDR1 MNHNS, CDR2 SASEGT. Trimming cost V 5 bases and J 10 bases; bases outside gene matches: 4. The CDR3 is 13 residues long.

The V and J genes are TRBV4-3 and TRBJ1-5; D ambiguous. The CDR3 has 13 residues. Trimming took 0 bases from V and 6 from J, leaving 6 bases between them. CDR1 is LGHNA, CDR2 YSLEER, per germline. In DNA, the CDR3 is TGCGCCAGCAGCCAAGAATGGGGTCAGCCCCAGCATTTT. The encoded protein is CASSQEWGQPQHF.

This clone turned up a few times. This sequence joins TRBV21-1 and TRBJ1-5; the table names TRBD1, a call not compared with the DNA. TRBV21-1 is listed as a pseudogene. The CDR3 is made up of 18 amino acids. CDR3 loop: CASSGKTQGINSNQPQHF. The CDR3 DNA reads TGTGCCAGCAGCGGTAAGACGCAGGGGATTAATAGCAATCAGCCCCAGCATTTT.

V and J are TRBV28 and TRBJ2-7; 9 bases align to TRBD1. CDR1 MDHEN and CDR2 SYDVKM come from the germline V gene. CDR3 length: 15 residues. The V and J ends lost 6 bases and 4 bases, in that order; junction bases with no gene match: 10. DNA of the CDR3: TGTGCCAGCAGCTCCACCGGGACAGGGAGATACGAGCAGTACTTC. Translation: CASSSTGTGRYEQYF.

In this sample, this clone turned up once. The chain employs TRBV18 and TRBJ1-4; possibly TRBD1 for D (6 bases). V dropped 2 bases and J dropped 3 bases, with 13 bases sitting between them. CDR3 length equals 16 residues. CDR1 and CDR2 from the germline V gene are KGHSH and LQKENI. The CDR3, as DNA: TGTGCCAGCTCACCAATGTCCCCAGGGGCTAATGAAAAACTGTTTTTT. Residues: CASSPMSPGANEKLFF. The whole variable domain, filled in from reference TRBV18 and TRBJ1-4, reads NAGVMQNPRHLVRRRGQEARLRCSPMKGHSHVYWYRQLPEEGLKFMVYLQKENIIDESGMPKERFSAEFPKEGPSILRIQQVVRGDSAAYFCASSPMSPGANEKLFFGSGTQLSVL.

The chain uses TRBV7-2 and TRBJ2-5, with a weak D call TRBD2 (6 bases). This CDR3 has 15 amino acids. The V gene lost 4 bases and the J gene lost 2 bases, with 14 bases spanning the gap. Germline CDR1 reads SGHTA; CDR2 reads FQGNSA. The CDR3 loop reads CASSSTRGAQETQYF. DNA for the CDR3: TGTGCCAGCAGCTCGACTAGAGGAGCGCAAGAGACCCAGTACTTC.

Concerning this clone: Since no conserved phenylalanine or tryptophan closes the CDR3, a read error is the likely cause. It is unclear where the CDR3 begins or ends on the DNA, so no DNA is shown, and the CDR3 is as TCRdb lists it. The chain couples TRBV6-6 to TRBJ2-7; the table names TRBD1, a call not compared with the DNA. The CDR3 contains 12 residues when both ends are counted. Germline CDR1 reads MNHNY; CDR2 reads SVGAGI (reference sequence). CDR3 protein: CASRIGQGAMFI.

The V call is TRBV7-2, the J call TRBJ2-1, with TRBD1 matching over 9 bases. Germline V gene data show CDR1 as SGHTA and CDR2 as FQGNSA. J was trimmed by 15 bases and V by 6 bases; bases with no gene match: 21. CDR3 size: 16 residues. The chain's CDR3 is CASSLGTGTGRNSWFF. DNA for the CDR3: TGTGCCAGCAGTCTAGGCACGGGGACAGGGAGAAATTCCTGGTTCTTC.